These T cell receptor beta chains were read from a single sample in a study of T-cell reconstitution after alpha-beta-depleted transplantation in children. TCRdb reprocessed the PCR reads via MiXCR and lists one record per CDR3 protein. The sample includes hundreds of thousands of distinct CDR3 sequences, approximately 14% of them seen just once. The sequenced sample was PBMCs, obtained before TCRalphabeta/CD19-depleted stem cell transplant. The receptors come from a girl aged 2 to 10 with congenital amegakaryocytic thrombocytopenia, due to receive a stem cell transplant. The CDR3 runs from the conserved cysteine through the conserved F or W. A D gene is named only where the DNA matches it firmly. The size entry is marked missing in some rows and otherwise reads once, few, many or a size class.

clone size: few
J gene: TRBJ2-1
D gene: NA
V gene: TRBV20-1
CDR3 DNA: TGCAGTGCTCCCCTAGCAGGCAATGAGCAGTTCTTC
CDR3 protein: CSAPLAGNEQFF

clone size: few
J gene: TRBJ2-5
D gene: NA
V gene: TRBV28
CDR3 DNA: TGTGCCAGCAGTTTTTTGCAGGCAGTCCAAGAGACCCAGTACTTC
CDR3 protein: CASSFLQAVQETQYF

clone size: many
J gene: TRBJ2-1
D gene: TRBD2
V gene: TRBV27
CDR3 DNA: TGTGCCAGCAGTTTATTTCGCGGGAGCTCCTACAATGAGCAGTTCTTC
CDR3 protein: CASSLFRGSSYNEQFF

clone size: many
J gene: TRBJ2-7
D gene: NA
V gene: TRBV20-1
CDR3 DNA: TGCAGTACCACGGAACTAGCCCAGATCTACGAGCAGTACTTC
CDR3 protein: CSTTELAQIYEQYF

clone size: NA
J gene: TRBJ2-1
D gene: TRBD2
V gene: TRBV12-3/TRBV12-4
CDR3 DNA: TGTGCCAGCAGTCGTCTAGCGGAGACCTACAATGAGCAGTTCTTC
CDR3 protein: CASSRLAETYNEQFF

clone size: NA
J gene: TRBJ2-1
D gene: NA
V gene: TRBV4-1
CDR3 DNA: TGCGCCAGCAGCCTGAAAGAACTGCGCGAGCAGTTCTTC
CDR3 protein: CASSLKELREQFF

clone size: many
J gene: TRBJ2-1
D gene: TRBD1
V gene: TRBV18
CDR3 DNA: TGTGCCAGCTCACTAGGGACAGGGTCTTTCAATGAGCAGTTCTTC
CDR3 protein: CASSLGTGSFNEQFF

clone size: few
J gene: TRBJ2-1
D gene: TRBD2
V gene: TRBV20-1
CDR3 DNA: TGCAGTGCGCAGGGACTAGCGGGAGTCTACTCCTACAATGAGCAGTTCTTC
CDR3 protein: CSAQGLAGVYSYNEQFF

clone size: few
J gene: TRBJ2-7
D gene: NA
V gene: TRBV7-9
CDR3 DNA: TGTGCCAGCACCCTCGGTGACGCGAAGTACTTC
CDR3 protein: CASTLGDAKYF

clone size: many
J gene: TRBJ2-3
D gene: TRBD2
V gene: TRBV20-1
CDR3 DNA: TGCAGTGCTAATAAAGCGGGAGTATACACAGATACGCAGTATTTT
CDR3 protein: CSANKAGVYTDTQYF

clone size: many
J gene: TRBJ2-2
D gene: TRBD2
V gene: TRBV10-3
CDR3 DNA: TGTGCCATCAGGGACATACTAGCGGACACCGGGGAGCTGTTTTTT
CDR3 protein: CAIRDILADTGELFF

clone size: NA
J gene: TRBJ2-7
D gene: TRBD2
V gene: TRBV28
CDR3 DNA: TGTGCCAGCAGTTTGAGGAAGGGACTAGCGACCGAGCAGTACTTC
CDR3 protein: CASSLRKGLATEQYF

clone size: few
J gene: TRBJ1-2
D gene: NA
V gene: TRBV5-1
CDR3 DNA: TGCGCCAGCAGCTTGGATCAGGGAGGGCGCACCTTC
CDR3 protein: CASSLDQGGRTF

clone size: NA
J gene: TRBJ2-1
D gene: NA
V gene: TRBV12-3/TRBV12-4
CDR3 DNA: TGTGCCAGCAGTCCGTCCGCGGGCAATGAGCAGTTCTTC
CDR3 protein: CASSPSAGNEQFF

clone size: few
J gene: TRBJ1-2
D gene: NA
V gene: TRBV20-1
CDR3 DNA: TGCAGTGCGGCCGGACGGTCGCCTAACTATGGCTACACCTTC
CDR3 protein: CSAAGRSPNYGYTF

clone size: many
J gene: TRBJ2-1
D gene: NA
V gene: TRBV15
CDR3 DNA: TGTGCCACCAGCAGAGAGAGCGGTAACTACAATGAGCAGTTCTTC
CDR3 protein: CATSRESGNYNEQFF

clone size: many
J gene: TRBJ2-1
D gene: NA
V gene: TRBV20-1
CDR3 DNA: TGCAGTGCTAGAGGCCGGCGCGCCACACCGCTCAATGAGCAGTTCTTC
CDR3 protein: CSARGRRATPLNEQFF

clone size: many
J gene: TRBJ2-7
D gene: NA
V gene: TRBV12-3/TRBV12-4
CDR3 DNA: TGTGCCAGCAGTCGGGTCCCCGGGCTCTCCTACGAGCAGTACTTC
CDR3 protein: CASSRVPGLSYEQYF

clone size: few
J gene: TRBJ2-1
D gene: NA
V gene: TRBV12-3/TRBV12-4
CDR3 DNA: TGTGCCAGCAGTTTACGTCACCAGGCCAATGAGCAGTTCTTC
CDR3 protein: CASSLRHQANEQFF

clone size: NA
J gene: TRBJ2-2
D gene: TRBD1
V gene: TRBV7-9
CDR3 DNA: TGTGCCAGCAGTTCCGGGACAGGATTCACCGGGGAGCTGTTTTTT
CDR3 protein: CASSSGTGFTGELFF

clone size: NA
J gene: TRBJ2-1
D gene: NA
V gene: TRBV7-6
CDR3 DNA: TGTGCCAGCAGCTTAGAGGAGGCCTACGATGAGCAGTTCTTC
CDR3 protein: CASSLEEAYDEQFF

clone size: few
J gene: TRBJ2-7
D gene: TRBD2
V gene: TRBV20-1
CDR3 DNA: TGCAGTGCTAGGGTAGCGGGAGTTCTTTACGAGCAGTACTTC
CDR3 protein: CSARVAGVLYEQYF

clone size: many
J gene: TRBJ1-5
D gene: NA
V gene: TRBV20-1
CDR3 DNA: TGCAGTGCTAGTTGGGGCCAGGGGATCAATCAGCCCCAGCATTTT
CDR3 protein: CSASWGQGINQPQHF

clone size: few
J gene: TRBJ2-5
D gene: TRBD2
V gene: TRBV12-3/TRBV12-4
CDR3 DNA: TGTGCCAGCAGTCCTCTGGGACTACAGATTGAAGAGACCCAGTACTTC
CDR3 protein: CASSPLGLQIEETQYF

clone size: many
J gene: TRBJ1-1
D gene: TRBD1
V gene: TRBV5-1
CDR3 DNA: TGCGCCAGCAGTTCTACAGGGGGTGGCACTGAAGCTTTCTTT
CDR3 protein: CASSSTGGGTEAFF

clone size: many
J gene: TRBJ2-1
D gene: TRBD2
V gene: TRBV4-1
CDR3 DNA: TGCGCCAGCAGCCAAGGTCTCCTAGCGGGACCTCGTGGCAATGAGCAGTTCTTC
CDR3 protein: CASSQGLLAGPRGNEQFF

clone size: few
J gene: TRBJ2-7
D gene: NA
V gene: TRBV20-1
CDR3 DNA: TGCAGTGCTAGAGGGCCCAGGGGCGAGCAGTACTTC
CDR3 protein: CSARGPRGEQYF

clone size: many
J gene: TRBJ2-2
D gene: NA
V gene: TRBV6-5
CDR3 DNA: TGTGCCAGCAGTTCCCAGAGGAGGAACACCGGGGAGCTGTTTTTT
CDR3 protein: CASSSQRRNTGELFF

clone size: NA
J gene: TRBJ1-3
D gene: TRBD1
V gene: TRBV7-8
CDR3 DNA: TGTGCCAGCAGCTTGTGGGACAGGGTTGTAGACACCATATATTTT
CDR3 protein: CASSLWDRVVDTIYF

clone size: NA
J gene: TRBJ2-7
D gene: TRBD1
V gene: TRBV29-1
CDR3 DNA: TGCAGCGTTGTGGACAGGGCCCACTACGAGCAGTACTTC
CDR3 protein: CSVVDRAHYEQYF

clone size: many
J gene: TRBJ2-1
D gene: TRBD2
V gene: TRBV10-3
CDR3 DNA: TGTGCCATCGGGACGGGAGGCCCCTACAATGAGCAGTTCTTC
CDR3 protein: CAIGTGGPYNEQFF

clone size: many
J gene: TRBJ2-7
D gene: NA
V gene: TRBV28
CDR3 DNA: TGTGCCAGCAGTTTATGGGTAGAACCTGGCGAGCAGTACTTC
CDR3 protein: CASSLWVEPGEQYF

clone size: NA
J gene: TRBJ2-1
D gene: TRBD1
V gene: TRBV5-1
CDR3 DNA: TGCGCCAGCAGCATCCGGGACAGGGGTTCTACTGAGCAGTTCTTC
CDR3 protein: CASSIRDRGSTEQFF